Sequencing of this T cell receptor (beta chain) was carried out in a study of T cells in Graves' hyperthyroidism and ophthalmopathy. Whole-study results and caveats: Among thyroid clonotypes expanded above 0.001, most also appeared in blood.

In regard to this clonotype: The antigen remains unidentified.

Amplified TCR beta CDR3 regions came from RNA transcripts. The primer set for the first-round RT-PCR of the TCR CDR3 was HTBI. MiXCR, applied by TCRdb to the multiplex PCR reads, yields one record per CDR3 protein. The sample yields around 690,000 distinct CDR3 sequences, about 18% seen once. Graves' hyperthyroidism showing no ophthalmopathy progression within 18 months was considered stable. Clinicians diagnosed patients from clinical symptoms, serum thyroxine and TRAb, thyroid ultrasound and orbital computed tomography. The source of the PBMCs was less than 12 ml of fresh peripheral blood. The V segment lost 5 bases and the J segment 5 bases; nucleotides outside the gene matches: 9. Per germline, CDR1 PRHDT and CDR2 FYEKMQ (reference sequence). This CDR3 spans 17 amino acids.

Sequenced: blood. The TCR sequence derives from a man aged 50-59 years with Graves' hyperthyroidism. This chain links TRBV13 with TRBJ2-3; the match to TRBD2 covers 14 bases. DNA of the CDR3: TGTGCCAGCAGCCCGGGACTAGCGGGAGCATGGATAGATACGCAGTATTTT. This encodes CASSPGLAGAWIDTQYF.